This T cell receptor beta chain stems from a study of blood T cell repertoires in COVID-19. Germline V gene sequence: CDR1 MDHEN, CDR2 SYDVKM. V dropped 7 bases and J dropped 2; count of bases not matched to a gene: 7. The CDR3 runs 15 residues. The data were produced by immunoSEQ multiplex PCR, yet TCRdb's version contains in-frame clones alone and is incomplete. The table records roughly 80,000 clones, more than 75% of them present only once. Sequencing was carried out using peripheral blood. This TCR was sampled from a human donor in a cohort sampled during active COVID-19. The chain joins TRBV28 to TRBJ2-7, with TRBD1 identical over 11 bases. Here the CDR3 reads CASTPGQGVTYEQYF. The CDR3, as DNA: TGTGCCAGCACACCGGGACAGGGGGTAACCTACGAGCAGTACTTC. The whole variable domain, filled in from reference TRBV28 and TRBJ2-7, reads DVKVTQSSRYLVKRTGEKVFLECVQDMDHENMFWYRQDPGLGLRLIYFSYDVKMKEKGDIPEGYSVSREKKERFSLILESASTNQTSMYLCASTPGQGVTYEQYFGPGTRLTVT.